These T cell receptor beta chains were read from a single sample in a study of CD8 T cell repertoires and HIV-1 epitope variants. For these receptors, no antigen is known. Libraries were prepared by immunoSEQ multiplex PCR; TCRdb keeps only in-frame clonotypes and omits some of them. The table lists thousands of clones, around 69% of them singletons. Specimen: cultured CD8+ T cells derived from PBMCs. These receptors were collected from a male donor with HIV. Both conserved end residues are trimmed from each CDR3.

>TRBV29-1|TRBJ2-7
SVEGSSYEQY
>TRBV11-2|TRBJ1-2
ASSSRTGTGVNYGYT
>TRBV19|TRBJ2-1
ASSIGDYNEQF
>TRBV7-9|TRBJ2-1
ASRDTTGPYNEQF
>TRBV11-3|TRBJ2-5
ASSPGTAPQETQY
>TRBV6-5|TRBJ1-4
ASSYLQDEKLF
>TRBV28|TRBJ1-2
ASSLMPLDYNYGYT
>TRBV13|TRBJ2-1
ASSPRGAANEQF
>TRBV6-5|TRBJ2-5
ATRDGGQETQY
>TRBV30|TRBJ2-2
AWSVGGRGELF
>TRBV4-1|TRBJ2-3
ASSQEVADTDTQY
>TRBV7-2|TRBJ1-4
ASSLGPFNEKLF
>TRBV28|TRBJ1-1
ASSFPTGTEAF
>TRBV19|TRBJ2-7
ASSISSGAYEQY
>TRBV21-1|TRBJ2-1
ASSKEGLSYNEQF
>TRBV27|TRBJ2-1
ASTLLAGGPNEQF
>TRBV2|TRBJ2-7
ASSEGPSYEQY
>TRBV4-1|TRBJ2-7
ASSLGPDSSYEQY
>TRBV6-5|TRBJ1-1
ASSWTFALNTEAF
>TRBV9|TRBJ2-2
ASSVARGGTNTGELF
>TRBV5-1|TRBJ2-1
ASKLRLAGGMSSYNEQF
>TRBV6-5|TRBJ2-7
ASSGDLGDAYEQY
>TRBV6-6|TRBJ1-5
ASSLTENYSNQPQH
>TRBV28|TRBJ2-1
ASSFRVAGSEQF
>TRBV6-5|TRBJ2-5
ASSYGLLETQY
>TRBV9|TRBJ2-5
ASSVGEVGAREY
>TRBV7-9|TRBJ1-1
ASSLPPPHTEAF
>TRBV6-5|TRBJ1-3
ASSRTGPSGNTIY
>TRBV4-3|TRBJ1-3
ASSQAAGSGNTIY
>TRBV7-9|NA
ASSAGLSYEQY
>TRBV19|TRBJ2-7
ASSIDRGRDEQY